These T cell receptor beta chains were read from a single sample in a study of shared clonotypes between healthy human individuals. The assay was immunoSEQ multiplex PCR, and TCRdb's table has in-frame clones only and misses some. The sample comprises some 2 million clones, about 95% of which are singletons, and 1.2% rests with the top ten. Sequenced material: naive CD8+ T cells sorted from blood. These receptors were obtained from a young man in good health. Each CDR3 is given with its conserved first and last residue. Fields, in order: D gene, V gene, clone size, J gene, CDR3 DNA, CDR3 protein. D genes are given only for firm matches. Clone size is not always given. Where it is, it says once, few, many or a class for expanded clones.

d_call: .
v_call: TRBV27
clone_size: .
j_call: TRBJ2-3
cdr3_nt: TGTGCCAGCAGTTTAATAGCGCTTAGAGATACGCAGTATTTT
cdr3_aa: CASSLIALRDTQYF

d_call: .
v_call: TRBV28
clone_size: once
j_call: TRBJ1-4
cdr3_nt: TGTGCCAGCAGTTCCACTAATGAAAAACTGTTTTTT
cdr3_aa: CASSSTNEKLFF

d_call: .
v_call: TRBV27
clone_size: few
j_call: TRBJ1-5
cdr3_nt: TGTGCCAGCAGTCTTATCAGGGGTAATCAGCCCCAGCATTTT
cdr3_aa: CASSLIRGNQPQHF

d_call: .
v_call: TRBV2
clone_size: .
j_call: TRBJ1-1
cdr3_nt: TGTGCCAGCAGTCAGGGCAGCACTGAAGCTTTCTTT
cdr3_aa: CASSQGSTEAFF

d_call: .
v_call: TRBV27
clone_size: .
j_call: TRBJ2-3
cdr3_nt: TGTGCCAGCAGTCCAACTAGCACAGATACGCAGTATTTT
cdr3_aa: CASSPTSTDTQYF

d_call: .
v_call: TRBV19
clone_size: once
j_call: TRBJ1-1
cdr3_nt: TGTGCCAGCCAGGAGCATTTTTCGATGAACACTGAAGCTTTCTTT
cdr3_aa: CASQEHFSMNTEAFF

d_call: TRBD1
v_call: TRBV6-5
clone_size: .
j_call: TRBJ2-2
cdr3_nt: TGTGCCAGCAGCCCTAGACAGGGGAACACCGGGGAGCTGTTTTTT
cdr3_aa: CASSPRQGNTGELFF

d_call: .
v_call: TRBV6-6
clone_size: .
j_call: TRBJ2-5
cdr3_nt: TGTGCCAGCAGTTTCCCTTTCGGAAAAGAGACCCAGTACTTC
cdr3_aa: CASSFPFGKETQYF

d_call: .
v_call: TRBV9
clone_size: .
j_call: TRBJ2-1
cdr3_nt: TGTGCCAGCAGCCTTGGATTGAGCTCCTACAATGAGCAGTTCTTC
cdr3_aa: CASSLGLSSYNEQFF

d_call: TRBD1
v_call: TRBV7-9
clone_size: .
j_call: TRBJ2-7
cdr3_nt: TGTGCCAGCAGCGCCGGACAGGGTTTTTACGAGCAGTACTTC
cdr3_aa: CASSAGQGFYEQYF

d_call: .
v_call: TRBV18
clone_size: .
j_call: TRBJ1-1
cdr3_nt: TGTGCCAGCTCTTCTCCACCCAATGCGTACACTGAAGCTTTCTTT
cdr3_aa: CASSSPPNAYTEAFF

d_call: TRBD2
v_call: TRBV4-3
clone_size: .
j_call: TRBJ2-1
cdr3_nt: TGCGCCAGCAGCCAAGATCGTGGACTAGTTACTGAGCAGTTCTTC
cdr3_aa: CASSQDRGLVTEQFF

d_call: .
v_call: TRBV6-1
clone_size: .
j_call: TRBJ2-3
cdr3_nt: TGTGCCAGCAGTGCCTGGGGATTCGTCACAGATACGCAGTATTTT
cdr3_aa: CASSAWGFVTDTQYF

d_call: TRBD1
v_call: TRBV30
clone_size: .
j_call: TRBJ1-1
cdr3_nt: TGTGCCTGGCTGACAGGGGACACTGAAGCTTTCTTT
cdr3_aa: CAWLTGDTEAFF

d_call: TRBD1
v_call: TRBV4-1
clone_size: .
j_call: TRBJ1-6
cdr3_nt: TGCGCCAGCAGCCAAGCGGGGGGACAGGATTCACCCCTCCACTTT
cdr3_aa: CASSQAGGQDSPLHF

d_call: .
v_call: TRBV7-6
clone_size: .
j_call: TRBJ1-2
cdr3_nt: TGTGCCAGCAGCTTAGGGGGGGCGCATGGCTACACCTTC
cdr3_aa: CASSLGGAHGYTF

d_call: .
v_call: TRBV19
clone_size: .
j_call: TRBJ1-2
cdr3_nt: TGTGCCAGTAGTATAGATCTGGAGACGCCATATGGCTACACCTTC
cdr3_aa: CASSIDLETPYGYTF

d_call: .
v_call: TRBV6-5
clone_size: once
j_call: TRBJ2-1
cdr3_nt: TGTGCCACCTCTGGTGCCCTAGCCTACAATGAGCAGTTCTTC
cdr3_aa: CATSGALAYNEQFF

d_call: .
v_call: TRBV29-1
clone_size: .
j_call: TRBJ2-7
cdr3_nt: TGCAGCGTTTTAGCTAGCTCCTACGAGCAGTACTTC
cdr3_aa: CSVLASSYEQYF

d_call: .
v_call: TRBV4-1
clone_size: .
j_call: TRBJ2-7
cdr3_nt: TGCGCCAGCAGCCAAGAGCGGGTAAGCTCCTACGAGCAGTACTTC
cdr3_aa: CASSQERVSSYEQYF

d_call: .
v_call: TRBV19
clone_size: .
j_call: TRBJ1-1
cdr3_nt: TGTGCCAGTAGTACGACGGATCTGAGAGCTTTCTTT
cdr3_aa: CASSTTDLRAFF

d_call: TRBD1
v_call: TRBV19
clone_size: .
j_call: TRBJ2-7
cdr3_nt: TGTGCCAGTACTGCCGGGACAGGAGCCTACGAGCAGTACTTC
cdr3_aa: CASTAGTGAYEQYF

d_call: TRBD2
v_call: TRBV4-1
clone_size: .
j_call: TRBJ2-1
cdr3_nt: TGCGCCAGCAGCCAAGATCTCCCTAGCGGGAGCTCCTACAATGAGCAGTTCTTC
cdr3_aa: CASSQDLPSGSSYNEQFF

d_call: .
v_call: TRBV4-1
clone_size: .
j_call: TRBJ2-1
cdr3_nt: TGCGCCAGCAGCCTCACTCCCGTAAGCTCCTACAATGAGCAGTTCTTC
cdr3_aa: CASSLTPVSSYNEQFF

d_call: .
v_call: TRBV4-1
clone_size: .
j_call: TRBJ2-7
cdr3_nt: TGCGCCAGCAGCCAAGCGAGCTCCTACGAGCAGTACTTC
cdr3_aa: CASSQASSYEQYF

d_call: .
v_call: TRBV5-6
clone_size: .
j_call: TRBJ1-2
cdr3_nt: TGTGCCAGCAGCTTGGGCGTGTTTACTAACTATGGCTACACCTTC
cdr3_aa: CASSLGVFTNYGYTF

d_call: TRBD1
v_call: TRBV27
clone_size: .
j_call: TRBJ1-5
cdr3_nt: TGTGCCAGCGGGATAACAGGGGGCGGTCAGCCCCAGCATTTT
cdr3_aa: CASGITGGGQPQHF

d_call: TRBD1
v_call: TRBV6-1
clone_size: once
j_call: TRBJ1-5
cdr3_nt: TGTGCCAGCAGGGAGGACAGGGAAAGCTATCAGCCCCAGCATTTT
cdr3_aa: CASREDRESYQPQHF

d_call: TRBD2
v_call: TRBV5-4
clone_size: .
j_call: TRBJ2-7
cdr3_nt: TGTGCCAGCAGCTCAAGCGGGAACGAGCAGTACTTC
cdr3_aa: CASSSSGNEQYF

d_call: .
v_call: TRBV4-1
clone_size: .
j_call: TRBJ1-1
cdr3_nt: TGCGCCAGCAGCCGAGAAACAGCGGTACTCATGAACACTGAAGCTTTCTTT
cdr3_aa: CASSRETAVLMNTEAFF

d_call: .
v_call: TRBV4-3
clone_size: .
j_call: TRBJ2-7
cdr3_nt: TGCGCCAGCAGCCAAGAAGCTAGCTGGACCTACGAGCAGTACTTC
cdr3_aa: CASSQEASWTYEQYF

d_call: .
v_call: TRBV9
clone_size: .
j_call: TRBJ1-1
cdr3_nt: TGTGCCAGCAGCGGGTCCGCGGCACCTATACGGTCGGGCACTGAAGCTTTCTTT
cdr3_aa: CASSGSAAPIRSGTEAFF

d_call: .
v_call: TRBV7-2
clone_size: .
j_call: TRBJ2-7
cdr3_nt: TGTGCCAGCAGCTTAGATGCGTCCCCTCGGGAGCAGTACTTC
cdr3_aa: CASSLDASPREQYF

d_call: .
v_call: TRBV6-5
clone_size: .
j_call: TRBJ2-7
cdr3_nt: TGTGCCAGCAGTTACTCGTCAACGGCACCCTACGAGCAGTACTTC
cdr3_aa: CASSYSSTAPYEQYF

d_call: TRBD1
v_call: TRBV5-8
clone_size: .
j_call: TRBJ1-4
cdr3_nt: TGTGCCAGCAGCTCCCGGGACAGGGGGCGTTCTAATGAAAAACTGTTTTTT
cdr3_aa: CASSSRDRGRSNEKLFF

d_call: .
v_call: TRBV10-3
clone_size: .
j_call: TRBJ2-5
cdr3_nt: TGTGCCATCAGTGAGTCCTCCGAGGGTCCGTGGCGAGAGACCCAGTACTTC
cdr3_aa: CAISESSEGPWRETQYF

d_call: .
v_call: TRBV7-2
clone_size: .
j_call: TRBJ2-5
cdr3_nt: TGTGCCAGCAGCTTTCCGGCAGAGACCCAGTACTTC
cdr3_aa: CASSFPAETQYF

d_call: .
v_call: TRBV29-1
clone_size: .
j_call: TRBJ1-1
cdr3_nt: TGCAGCGTTGGTAGGATTTCGAACACTGAAGCTTTCTTT
cdr3_aa: CSVGRISNTEAFF

d_call: .
v_call: TRBV11-2
clone_size: .
j_call: TRBJ2-7
cdr3_nt: TGTGCCAGCAGCTTAGGGGCTGCGGGGGCTTCCTACGGGCAGTACTTC
cdr3_aa: CASSLGAAGASYGQYF

d_call: TRBD2
v_call: TRBV6-5
clone_size: .
j_call: TRBJ2-3
cdr3_nt: TGTGCCAGCAGTTACCTAGCGGGAGGCACAGATACGCAGTATTTT
cdr3_aa: CASSYLAGGTDTQYF

d_call: .
v_call: TRBV29-1
clone_size: .
j_call: TRBJ2-2
cdr3_nt: TGCAGCGTGGCCTCGTGGGCAGGGCGCGCGTCCGGGGAGCTGTTTTTT
cdr3_aa: CSVASWAGRASGELFF